This T cell receptor (beta chain) stems from a study of T cell responses to AZD1222 COVID-19 vaccine. Study outcomes and limitations: In a largely white British group with more females than males, clonal diversity was possibly underestimated. Seropositivity was recorded at baseline in only 6 or 7 AZD1222 recipients.

This CDR3 is 10 amino acids long. The V end lost 6 bases, the J end lost 5 bases, and 7 bases lay between the germline ends. CDR1 is DFQATT and CDR2 is SNEGSKA in the germline V gene (reference sequence). The method was immunoSEQ multiplex PCR; TCRdb's version includes in-frame clones alone and lacks a portion of them. The data hold around 110,000 clones, with 90% to 95% observed a single time. Concerning this clone: Its antigen remains unidentified.

The sample in question was peripheral blood, obtained 28 days after the second AZD1222 dose. The receptor was derived from an adult who received the AZD1222 COVID-19 vaccine. This sequence joins TRBV20-1 and TRBJ1-1, with D tentatively TRBD1 (5 bases). CDR3 in DNA: TGCAGTGCGCAGGGAACTGAAGCTTTCTTT. It specifies CSAQGTEAFF.